This TCR beta chain was sequenced during a study of T cells in Graves' hyperthyroidism and ophthalmopathy. Looking at the study overall: Peripheral blood was obtained at initial diagnosis, preceding any treatment. Study observations and caveats: Model-based prediction identified ophthalmopathy a median approximately 6 months prior to its onset.

Germline V gene data show CDR1 as SGHAT and CDR2 as FQNNGV. The CDR3 runs 12 residues. Trimming shortened V by 5 bases and J by 0 bases, and 2 bases separated the two germline ends. In this sample, this clonotype turned up many times. Its specificity is not known. From RNA transcripts, TCR beta CDR3 regions were amplified. TCR CDR3 underwent first-round RT-PCR with the HTBI primer set. TCRdb ran MiXCR on the multiplex PCR reads and lists one entry per CDR3 protein. The data hold 400,000 or so distinct CDR3 sequences, with about an eighth observed a single time. Uncontrolled infections, other autoimmune diseases, pregnancy or lactation led to exclusion of patients. This sample holds PBMCs from less than 11 ml fresh peripheral blood.

Material: blood. The V gene is TRBV11-2, the J gene TRBJ2-4; D is uncertain. The clonotype comes from a man between 45 and 60 years old with Graves' ophthalmopathy. CDR3 residues: CASSAAKNIQYF. The CDR3, as DNA: TGTGCCAGCAGCGCAGCCAAAAACATTCAGTACTTC.